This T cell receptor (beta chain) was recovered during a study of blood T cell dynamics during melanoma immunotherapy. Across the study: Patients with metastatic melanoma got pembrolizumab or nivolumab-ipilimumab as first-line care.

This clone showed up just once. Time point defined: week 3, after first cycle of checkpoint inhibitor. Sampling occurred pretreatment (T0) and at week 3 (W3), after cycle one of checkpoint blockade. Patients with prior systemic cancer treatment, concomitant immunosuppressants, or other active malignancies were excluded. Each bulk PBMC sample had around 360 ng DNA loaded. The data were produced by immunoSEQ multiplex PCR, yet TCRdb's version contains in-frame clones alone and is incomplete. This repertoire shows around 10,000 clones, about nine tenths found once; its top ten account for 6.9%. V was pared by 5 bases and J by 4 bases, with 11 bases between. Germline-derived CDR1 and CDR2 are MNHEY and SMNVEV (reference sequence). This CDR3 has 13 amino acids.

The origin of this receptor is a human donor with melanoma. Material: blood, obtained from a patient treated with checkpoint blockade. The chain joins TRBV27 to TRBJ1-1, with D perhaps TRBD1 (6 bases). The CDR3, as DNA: TGTGCCAGCAGTCGACAGGCGCGCACTGAAGCTTTCTTT. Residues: CASSRQARTEAFF.